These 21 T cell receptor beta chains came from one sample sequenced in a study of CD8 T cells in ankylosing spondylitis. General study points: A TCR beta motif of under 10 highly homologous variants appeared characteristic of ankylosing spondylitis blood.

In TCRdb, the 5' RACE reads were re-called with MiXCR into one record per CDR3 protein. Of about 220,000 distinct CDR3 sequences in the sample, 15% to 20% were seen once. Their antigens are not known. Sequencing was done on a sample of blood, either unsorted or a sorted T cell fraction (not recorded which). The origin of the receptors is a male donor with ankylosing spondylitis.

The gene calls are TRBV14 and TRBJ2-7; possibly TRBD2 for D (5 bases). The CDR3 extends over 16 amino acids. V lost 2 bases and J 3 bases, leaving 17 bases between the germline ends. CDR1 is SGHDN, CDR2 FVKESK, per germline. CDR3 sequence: CASSQPPEGEDYEQYF. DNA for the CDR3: TGTGCCAGCAGCCAACCCCCAGAGGGAGAAGACTACGAGCAGTACTTC.

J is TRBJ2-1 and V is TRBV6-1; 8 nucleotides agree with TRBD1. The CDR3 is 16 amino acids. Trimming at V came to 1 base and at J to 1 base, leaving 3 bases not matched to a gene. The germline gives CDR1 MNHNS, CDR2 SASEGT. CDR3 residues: CASSEGTGLSYNEQFF. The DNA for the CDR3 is TGTGCCAGCAGTGAAGGGACAGGGTTATCCTACAATGAGCAGTTCTTC.

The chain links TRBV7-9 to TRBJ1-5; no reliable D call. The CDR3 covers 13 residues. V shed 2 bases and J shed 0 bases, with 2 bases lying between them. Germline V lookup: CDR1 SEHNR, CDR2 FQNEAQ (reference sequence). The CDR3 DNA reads TGTGCCAGCAGCTTAAATAGCAATCAGCCCCAGCATTTT. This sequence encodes CASSLNSNQPQHF. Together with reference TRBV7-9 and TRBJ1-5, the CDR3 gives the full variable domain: DTGVSQNPRHKITKRGQNVTFRCDPISEHNRLYWYRQTLGQGPEFLTYFQNEAQLEKSRLLSDRFSAERPKGSFSTLEIQRTEQGDSAMYLCASSLNSNQPQHFGDGTRLSIL.

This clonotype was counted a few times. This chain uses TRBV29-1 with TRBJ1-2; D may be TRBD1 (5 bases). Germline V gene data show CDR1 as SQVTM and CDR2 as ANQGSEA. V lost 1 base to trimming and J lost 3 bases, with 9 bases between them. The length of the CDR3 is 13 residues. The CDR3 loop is CSVEAWGDYGYTF. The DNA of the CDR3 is TGCAGCGTTGAAGCTTGGGGGGACTATGGCTACACCTTC.

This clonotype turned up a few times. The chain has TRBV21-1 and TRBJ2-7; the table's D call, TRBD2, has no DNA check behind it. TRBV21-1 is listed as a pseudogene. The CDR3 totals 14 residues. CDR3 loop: CASSDPIRVGEQYF. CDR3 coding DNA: TGTGCCAGCAGCGACCCCATTCGGGTGGGCGAGCAGTACTTC.

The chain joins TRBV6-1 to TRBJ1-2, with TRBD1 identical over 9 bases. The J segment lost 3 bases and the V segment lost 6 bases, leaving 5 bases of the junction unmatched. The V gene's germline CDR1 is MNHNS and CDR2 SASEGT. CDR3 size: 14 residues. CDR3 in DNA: TGTGCCAGCAGACCGGACAGGGGCTACTATGGCTACACCTTC. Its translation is CASRPDRGYYGYTF.

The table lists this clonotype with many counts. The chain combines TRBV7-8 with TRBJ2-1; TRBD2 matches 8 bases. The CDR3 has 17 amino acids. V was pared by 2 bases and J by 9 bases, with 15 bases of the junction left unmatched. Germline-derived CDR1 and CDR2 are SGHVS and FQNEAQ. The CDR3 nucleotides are TGTGCCAGCAGCTTATCCCTCCAAATTACTAGCGGTGGTGAGCAGTTCTTC. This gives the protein CASSLSLQITSGGEQFF.

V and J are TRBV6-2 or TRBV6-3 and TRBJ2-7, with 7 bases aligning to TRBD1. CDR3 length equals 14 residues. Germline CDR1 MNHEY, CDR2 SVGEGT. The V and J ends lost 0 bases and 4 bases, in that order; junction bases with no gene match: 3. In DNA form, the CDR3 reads TGTGCCAGCAGTTACTCGGGACAGAGATACGAGCAGTACTTC. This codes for CASSYSGQRYEQYF.

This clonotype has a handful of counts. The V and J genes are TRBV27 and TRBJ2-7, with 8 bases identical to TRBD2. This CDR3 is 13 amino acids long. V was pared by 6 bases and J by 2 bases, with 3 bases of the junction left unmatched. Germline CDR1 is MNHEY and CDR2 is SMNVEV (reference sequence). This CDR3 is CASSTSGPYEQYF. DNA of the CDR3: TGTGCCAGCAGCACTAGCGGACCCTACGAGCAGTACTTC.

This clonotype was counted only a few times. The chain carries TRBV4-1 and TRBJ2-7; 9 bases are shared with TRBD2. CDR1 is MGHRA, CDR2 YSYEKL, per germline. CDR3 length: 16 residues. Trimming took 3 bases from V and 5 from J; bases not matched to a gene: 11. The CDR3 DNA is TGCGCCAGCAGCCATAGGTTACAAGCGGGGGGTGACGAGCAGTACTTC. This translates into CASSHRLQAGGDEQYF.

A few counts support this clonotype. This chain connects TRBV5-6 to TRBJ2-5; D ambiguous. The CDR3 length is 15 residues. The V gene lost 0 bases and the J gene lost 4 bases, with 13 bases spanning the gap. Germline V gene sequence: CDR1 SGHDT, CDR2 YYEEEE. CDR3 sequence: CASSLGQANGETQYF. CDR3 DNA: TGTGCCAGCAGCTTGGGGCAGGCCAATGGAGAGACCCAGTACTTC.

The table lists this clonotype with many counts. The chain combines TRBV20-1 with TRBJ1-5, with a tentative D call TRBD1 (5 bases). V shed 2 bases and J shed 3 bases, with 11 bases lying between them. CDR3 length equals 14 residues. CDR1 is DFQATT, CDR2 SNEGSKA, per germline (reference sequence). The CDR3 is CSARSRDDNQPQHF. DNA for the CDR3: TGCAGTGCTAGAAGCAGGGATGACAATCAGCCCCAGCATTTT.

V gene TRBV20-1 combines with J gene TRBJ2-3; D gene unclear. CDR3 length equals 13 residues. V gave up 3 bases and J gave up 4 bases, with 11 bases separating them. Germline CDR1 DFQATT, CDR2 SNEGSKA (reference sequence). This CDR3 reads CSASRALSDTQYF. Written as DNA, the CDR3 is TGCAGTGCTAGTCGGGCGTTGTCAGATACGCAGTATTTT.

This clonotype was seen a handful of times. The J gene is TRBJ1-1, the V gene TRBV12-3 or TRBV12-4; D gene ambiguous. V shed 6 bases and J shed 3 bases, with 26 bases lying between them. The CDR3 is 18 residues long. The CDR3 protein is CASSPTFIQSGGDTEAFF. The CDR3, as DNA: TGTGCCAGCAGCCCGACCTTTATACAGAGTGGCGGAGACACTGAAGCTTTCTTT.

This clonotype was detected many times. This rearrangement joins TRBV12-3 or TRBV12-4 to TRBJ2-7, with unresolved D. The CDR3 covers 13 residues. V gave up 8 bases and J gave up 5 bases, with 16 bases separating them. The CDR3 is CASQVWGMNEQYF. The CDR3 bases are TGTGCCAGCCAAGTTTGGGGTATGAACGAGCAGTACTTC.

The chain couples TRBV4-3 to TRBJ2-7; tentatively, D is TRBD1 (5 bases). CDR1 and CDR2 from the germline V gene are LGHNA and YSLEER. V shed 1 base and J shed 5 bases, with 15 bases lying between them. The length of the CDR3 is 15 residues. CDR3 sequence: CASSQGYGALNEQYF. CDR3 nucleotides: TGCGCCAGCAGCCAAGGGTATGGGGCTTTAAACGAGCAGTACTTC.

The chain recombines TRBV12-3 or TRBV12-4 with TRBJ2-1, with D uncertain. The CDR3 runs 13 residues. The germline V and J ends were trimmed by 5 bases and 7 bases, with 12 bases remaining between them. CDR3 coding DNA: TGTGCCAGCAGTCTGTACGGGCCGAATGAGCAGTTCTTC. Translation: CASSLYGPNEQFF.

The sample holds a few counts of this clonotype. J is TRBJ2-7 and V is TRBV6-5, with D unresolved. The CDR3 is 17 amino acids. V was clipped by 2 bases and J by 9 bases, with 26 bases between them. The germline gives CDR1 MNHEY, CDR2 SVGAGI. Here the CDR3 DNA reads TGTGCCAGCAGTTACGGGTTGCCCGCTAATACCTACGAGTGGCAGTACTTC. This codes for CASSYGLPANTYEWQYF.

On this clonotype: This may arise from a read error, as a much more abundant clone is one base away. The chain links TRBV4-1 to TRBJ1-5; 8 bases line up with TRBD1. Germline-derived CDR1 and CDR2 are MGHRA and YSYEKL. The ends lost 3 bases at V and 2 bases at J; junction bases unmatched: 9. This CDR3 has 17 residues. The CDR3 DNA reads TGCGCCAGCAGCCATGTCGGACTGGACAGGGGCAATCAGCCCCAGCATTTT. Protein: CASSHVGLDRGNQPQHF.

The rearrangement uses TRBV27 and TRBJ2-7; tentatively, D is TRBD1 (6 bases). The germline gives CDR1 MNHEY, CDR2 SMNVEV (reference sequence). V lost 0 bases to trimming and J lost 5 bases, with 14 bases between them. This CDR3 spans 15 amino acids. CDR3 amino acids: CASSLSSGRGDEQYF. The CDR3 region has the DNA TGTGCCAGCAGTTTATCGTCGGGCAGGGGCGACGAGCAGTACTTC.

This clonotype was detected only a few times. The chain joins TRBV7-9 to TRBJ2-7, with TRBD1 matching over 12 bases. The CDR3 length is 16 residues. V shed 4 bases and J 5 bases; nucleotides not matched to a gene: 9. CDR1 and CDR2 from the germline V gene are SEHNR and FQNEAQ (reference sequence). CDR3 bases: TGTGCCAGCAGCTCGCCTACCGGGACAGGGGGCGACGAGCAGTACTTC. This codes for CASSSPTGTGGDEQYF.